This T cell receptor beta chain was identified in a study of blood T cell repertoires in COVID-19. This clone was detected a few times. The germline gives CDR1 SGHNT, CDR2 YYREEE (reference sequence). The germline V and J ends were trimmed by 5 bases and 3 bases, with 14 bases remaining between them. The CDR3 length is 14 residues. Participant reports of clinical history set cohort assignment. Exposed enrollees encountered a COVID-19 case at some point within 2 weeks before study entry. Original data processing: Amplification from reference gene primers served as the basis for estimated nucleated cell counts. TCRdb's copy holds only in-frame clones and misses some; the assay was immunoSEQ multiplex PCR. V and J calls and clone size follow that table, whereas D and trimming were derived from the DNA. This sample has roughly 240,000 clones, with 80% to 90% found just once.

The chain recombines TRBV5-4 with TRBJ1-1, with a tentative D call TRBD1 (5 bases). This receptor was obtained from a woman in her 40s who had been exposed to COVID-19. The source material was PBMCs or T cells enriched from blood (not recorded which). The CDR3 coding sequence is TGTGCCAGCAGACTGGGGGGGGTTGACACTGAAGCTTTCTTT. This encodes CASRLGGVDTEAFF. Full variable domain (missing parts from reference TRBV5-4 and TRBJ1-1): ETGVTQSPTHLIKTRGQQVTLRCSSQSGHNTVSWYQQALGQGPQFIFQYYREEENGRGNFPPRFSGLQFPNYSSELNVNALELDDSALYLCASRLGGVDTEAFFGQGTRLTVV.